This T cell receptor (beta chain) was recovered during a study of PD-L1 blockade in urothelial cancer. Turning to the study itself: The median T cell count in blood samples was 140,000 to 150,000.

The method was immunoSEQ multiplex PCR; TCRdb's version includes in-frame clones alone and lacks a portion of them. The sample consists of roughly 100,000 clones, 70% to 90% of them appearing once. As to time point: peripheral blood 6 weeks after treatment start. The CDR3 loop spans 20 amino acids. V dropped 3 bases and J dropped 6; count of bases not matched to a gene: 19. CDR1 is MNHNS and CDR2 is SASEGT in the germline V gene. The TCR originated in an older man with urothelial cancer. The specimen was PBMCs, collected around atezolizumab (anti-PD-L1) treatment. The chain carries TRBV6-1 and TRBJ2-2, with 10 bases that match TRBD2. CDR3 sequence reads: CASSDIWTSGRPRGAGELFF. CDR3 bases: TGTGCCAGCAGTGACATATGGACTAGCGGCAGACCGCGGGGCGCCGGGGAGCTGTTTTTT.